What follows are 22 T cell receptor beta chains derived from one specimen sequenced in a study of cytomegalovirus exposure and HLA in healthy donors (dated 2017 in TCRdb). Receptors were amplified or captured by the immunoSEQ multiplex PCR assay. For the multiplex PCR, a mixture combining 60 forward primers for TCR Vbeta segments and 13 reverse primers for TCR Jbeta segments was used. Held by TCRdb, this immuneACCESS table contains in-frame sequences only and omits some clones. Under half of the omission traces to an unresolved V gene where checked; the cause of the rest is unknown. The sample data list over 120,000 clones, and approximately 80% of these were observed just once. The top ten clones comprise around 2.9% of the sample. Sequenced material: PBMCs. All receptors come from a female donor in good health and CMV-seronegative.

This chain connects TRBV28 to TRBJ2-7, with D possibly being TRBD1 (5 bases). Germline CDR1 and CDR2: MDHEN and SYDVKM. There are 12 residues in the CDR3. V was trimmed by 7 bases and J by 3 bases, leaving 10 bases between them. In DNA form, the CDR3 reads TGTGCCAGCACAACCCAGGGCTACGAGCAGTACTTC. Translation gives CASTTQGYEQYF.

The chain is built from TRBV28 and TRBJ1-1, with no clear D. This CDR3 is built from 13 residues. Germline V gives CDR1 MDHEN, CDR2 SYDVKM. Trimming took off 5 bases at V and 0 bases at J, with 7 bases between the two ends. This CDR3 reads CASSPPMNTEAFF. The CDR3 region has the DNA TGTGCCAGCAGTCCCCCAATGAACACTGAAGCTTTCTTT.

V usage is TRBV7-2 and J usage is TRBJ1-3; D call uncertain. CDR1 and CDR2 from the germline V gene are SGHTA and FQGNSA. V lost 5 bases to trimming and J lost 3 bases, with 11 bases between them. This CDR3 is built from 14 residues. CDR3 coding DNA: TGTGCCAGCAGCCCGGGGAGGATTGGAAACACCATATATTTT. Its protein is CASSPGRIGNTIYF.

J is TRBJ1-1 and V is TRBV28, with TRBD1 as a possible D gene (6 bases). Per the germline V gene, CDR1 is MDHEN and CDR2 is SYDVKM. The CDR3 spans 14 residues. Trimming took 3 bases from V and 1 from J, leaving 9 bases between them. The CDR3 DNA reads as TGTGCCAGCAGTTTCTCGGGACAGAACACTGAAGCTTTCTTT. This codes for CASSFSGQNTEAFF.

V and J are TRBV28 and TRBJ1-5; TRBD1 is a possible D gene (6 bases). V was cut by 4 bases and J by 5 bases, with 12 bases left in between. Per the germline V gene, CDR1 is MDHEN and CDR2 is SYDVKM. CDR3 length equals 14 residues. The CDR3 sequence: CASSSGVAYQPQHF. The CDR3 bases are TGTGCCAGCAGTTCAGGGGTTGCGTATCAGCCCCAGCATTTT.

The CDR3 bases are TGTGCCAGCTCACCTCTAGGAGGAGGCGTGGGAAAAAATGAAAAACTGTTTTTT. It encodes CASSPLGGGVGKNEKLFF. The chain joins TRBV18 to TRBJ1-4; unclear D gene. There are 18 residues in the CDR3. The germline gives CDR1 KGHSH, CDR2 LQKENI. V dropped 3 bases and J dropped 5 bases, with 22 bases sitting between them.

The chain combines TRBV19 with TRBJ2-7; weak D call: TRBD2 (6 bases). Germline loops: CDR1 LNHDA, CDR2 SQIVND (reference sequence). This CDR3 spans 13 amino acids. Between the trimmed V and J ends, which lost 8 bases and 3 bases, there was a span of 14 bases. CDR3 region: CASRPPGVYEQYF. As DNA, the CDR3 is TGTGCCAGTCGCCCACCGGGGGTCTACGAGCAGTACTTC.

The chain couples TRBV6-6 to TRBJ1-1, with 11 bases identical to TRBD1. The germline V gene has CDR1 MNHNY and CDR2 SVGAGI (reference sequence). With 4 bases clipped from V and 3 bases from J, the junction kept 7 bases outside the gene matches. The CDR3 is 16 residues long. CDR3 sequence: CASSSGQGVDDTEAFF. The DNA for the CDR3 is TGTGCCAGCAGTTCGGGACAGGGGGTTGATGACACTGAAGCTTTCTTT.

This chain connects TRBV14 to TRBJ2-7; 8 bases line up with TRBD1. The germline V gene encodes CDR1 SGHDN and CDR2 FVKESK. The length of the CDR3 is 14 residues. The V gene end was trimmed by 0 bases and the J gene end by 6 bases; junction bases not matched to a gene: 4. The CDR3 spells CASSQETGVSEQYF. CDR3 bases: TGTGCCAGCAGCCAAGAGACAGGGGTCTCCGAGCAGTACTTC.

The chain's CDR3 is CASSSTGYGTEAFF. DNA for the CDR3: TGTGCCAGCAGTTCTACAGGGTATGGAACTGAAGCTTTCTTT. The chain combines TRBV2 with TRBJ1-1; the D gene is possibly TRBD1 (6 bases). V lost 5 bases to trimming and J lost 5 bases, with 15 bases between them. The CDR3 has 14 residues. Germline-derived CDR1 and CDR2 are SNHLY and FYNNEI.

The chain links TRBV5-6 to TRBJ2-3, with 16 bases that match TRBD2. The CDR3 covers 19 residues. CDR1 and CDR2 (germline): SGHDT, YYEEEE. J lost 5 bases, V lost 0 bases, and 9 bases had no gene match. The CDR3 coding sequence is TGTGCCAGCAGCTTGGCGGGACTAGCGGGGGGGCATAGTGGAGATACGCAGTATTTT. Protein sequence: CASSLAGLAGGHSGDTQYF.

The J gene is TRBJ2-7, the V gene TRBV5-5, with 8 bases lining up with TRBD1. CDR1 is SGHKS and CDR2 is YYEKEE in the germline V gene (reference sequence). J was trimmed by 4 bases and V by 0 bases; bases with no gene match: 6. CDR3 size: 15 residues. The CDR3 reads CASSLDRGVPYEQYF. For the CDR3, the DNA is TGTGCCAGCAGCTTGGACAGGGGGGTCCCTTACGAGCAGTACTTC.

This clone showed up just once. CDR3 sequence: CASSLGRANNEQFF. As DNA, the CDR3 is TGTGCCAGCAGCCTCGGGCGGGCGAACAATGAGCAGTTCTTC. This chain links TRBV6-6 with TRBJ2-1; D is perhaps TRBD2 (5 bases). The germline V gene has CDR1 MNHNY and CDR2 SVGAGI (reference sequence). This CDR3 has 14 amino acids. V lost 6 bases, J lost 5 bases, and 14 bases lay in between.

V gene TRBV5-6 combines with J gene TRBJ2-1, with TRBD1 identical over 11 bases. Germline CDR1 is SGHDT and CDR2 is YYEEEE. The V and J ends lost 2 bases and 9 bases, in that order; junction bases with no gene match: 7. This CDR3 spans 15 amino acids. CDR3 in amino acids: CASSFRRDRGIEQFF. Written as DNA, the CDR3 is TGTGCCAGCAGCTTCCGCCGGGACAGGGGGATTGAGCAGTTCTTC.

The rearrangement joins TRBV21-1 to TRBJ2-7; the table calls TRBD2, which could not be checked here. TRBV21-1 is flagged as a pseudogene. This CDR3 has 15 amino acids. The CDR3 protein is CASSKTPSDSYEQYF. The CDR3 bases are TGTGCCAGCAGCAAAACTCCTAGCGACTCCTACGAGCAGTACTTC.

This clone was detected only a few times. The V and J genes are TRBV29-1 and TRBJ2-5, with TRBD1 matching over 10 bases. Germline V gene data show CDR1 as SQVTM and CDR2 as ANQGSEA. This CDR3 is built from 14 residues. The V gene end was trimmed by 6 bases and the J gene end by 2 bases; junction bases not matched to a gene: 6. Written as DNA, the CDR3 is TGCAGCGTGGTCCGACAGGGGGCACAAGAGACCCAGTACTTC. Residues: CSVVRQGAQETQYF.

V gene TRBV7-6 combines with J gene TRBJ2-1; 8 bases are shared with TRBD1. This CDR3 is 15 amino acids long. The ends lost 5 bases at V and 5 bases at J; junction bases unmatched: 8. Germline lookup yields CDR1 SGHVS and CDR2 FNYEAQ. In DNA, the CDR3 is TGTGCCAGCAGCCAACAGGGGGGCAGCAACAATGAGCAGTTCTTC. This sequence encodes CASSQQGGSNNEQFF.

The V gene is TRBV19, the J gene TRBJ1-1; 8 nucleotides agree with TRBD1. CDR1 is LNHDA and CDR2 is SQIVND in the germline V gene (reference sequence). V was pared by 4 bases and J by 11 bases, with 6 bases of the junction left unmatched. The CDR3 spans 12 residues. The CDR3 DNA follows: TGTGCCAGTAGTAAAGAGACAGGGGACGCTTTCTTT. This encodes CASSKETGDAFF.

The V call is TRBV6-6, the J call TRBJ2-7, with TRBD2 matching 8 bases. CDR1 is MNHNY and CDR2 is SVGAGI in the germline V gene (reference sequence). The CDR3 runs to 15 residues. Trimming removed 5 bases from V and 1 base from J; junction bases left unmatched: 7. The CDR3 loop is CASSQSGSRSYEQYF. Here the CDR3 DNA reads TGTGCCAGCAGTCAGAGCGGGAGTAGGTCCTACGAGCAGTACTTC.

The V call is TRBV2, the J call TRBJ2-5, with 13 bases aligning to TRBD2. This CDR3 contains 16 residues. The J segment lost 5 bases and the V segment lost 5 bases, leaving 8 bases of the junction unmatched. Germline lookup yields CDR1 SNHLY and CDR2 FYNNEI. The CDR3, as DNA: TGTGCCAGCAGTTCGATGGGACTAGCGGGAACGGAGACCCAGTACTTC. Translated, it gives CASSSMGLAGTETQYF.

The V gene is TRBV18, the J gene TRBJ2-7; TRBD1 agrees at 7 bases. J gave up 1 base and V 1 base, and 4 bases lay outside the gene matches. The germline gives CDR1 KGHSH, CDR2 LQKENI. This CDR3 contains 15 residues. The CDR3 DNA sequence: TGTGCCAGCTCACCACGACAGGGAGTGTCCTACGAGCAGTACTTC. It codes for CASSPRQGVSYEQYF. Full variable domain (rest looked up from reference TRBV18 and TRBJ2-7): NAGVMQNPRHLVRRRGQEARLRCSPMKGHSHVYWYRQLPEEGLKFMVYLQKENIIDESGMPKERFSAEFPKEGPSILRIQQVVRGDSAAYFCASSPRQGVSYEQYFGPGTRLTVT.

This clone has just a few counts. The chain links TRBV28 to TRBJ1-6; 10 nucleotides align to TRBD1. From germline, CDR1 is MDHEN and CDR2 SYDVKM. V shed 10 bases and J 9 bases; nucleotides not matched to a gene: 15. The length of the CDR3 is 16 residues. For the CDR3, the DNA is TGTGCCACTACAGTCCTACCGGGACAGGGGACTTCACCCCTCCACTTT. Translated: CATTVLPGQGTSPLHF.